Sequencing of this T cell receptor (beta chain) was carried out in a study of T-cell memory formation after mild COVID-19. Turning to the study itself: In these data, TCR clusters were largely donor specific.

The germline gives CDR1 DFQATT, CDR2 SNEGSKA (reference sequence). This CDR3 comprises 13 residues. J was trimmed by 2 bases and V by 1 base; bases with no gene match: 1. Findings and caveats of the study: The pre-infection memory compartment contained some responding clones, suggesting cross-reactive memory joined. Clones which contracted sat mainly in CM and EM if CD4+, and in EMRA if CD8+.

This clonotype turned up a few times. Its antigen is unidentified. Employing constant-segment primers, 5'RACE generated TCR alpha and TCR beta cDNA libraries bearing sample barcodes and UMIs. From the 5' RACE reads, TCRdb called clonotypes with MiXCR, one entry per CDR3 protein. The sample shows 350,000 to 500,000 distinct CDR3 sequences, 23% of them seen only once. The chain couples TRBV20-1 to TRBJ1-2; 7 nucleotides match TRBD1. The sequenced sample consisted of PBMCs or a T cell subset sorted from them (not recorded which). The TCR sequence derives from an adult woman who had mild COVID-19 (a few samples of this study predate the infection). Cell type and time point are not known. DNA for the CDR3: TGCAGTGCTAGAGTACAGGGGAACTATGGCTACACCTTC. This sequence encodes CSARVQGNYGYTF.